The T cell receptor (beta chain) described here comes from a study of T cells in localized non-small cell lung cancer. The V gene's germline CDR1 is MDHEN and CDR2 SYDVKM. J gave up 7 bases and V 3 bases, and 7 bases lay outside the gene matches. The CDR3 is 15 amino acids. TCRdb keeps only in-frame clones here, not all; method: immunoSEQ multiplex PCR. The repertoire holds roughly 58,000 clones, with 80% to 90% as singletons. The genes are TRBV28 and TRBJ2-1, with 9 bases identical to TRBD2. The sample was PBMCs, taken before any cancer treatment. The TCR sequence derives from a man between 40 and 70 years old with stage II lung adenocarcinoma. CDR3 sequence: CASSFAGGTYNEQFF. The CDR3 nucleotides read TGTGCCAGCAGTTTCGCGGGAGGGACTTATAATGAGCAGTTCTTC.